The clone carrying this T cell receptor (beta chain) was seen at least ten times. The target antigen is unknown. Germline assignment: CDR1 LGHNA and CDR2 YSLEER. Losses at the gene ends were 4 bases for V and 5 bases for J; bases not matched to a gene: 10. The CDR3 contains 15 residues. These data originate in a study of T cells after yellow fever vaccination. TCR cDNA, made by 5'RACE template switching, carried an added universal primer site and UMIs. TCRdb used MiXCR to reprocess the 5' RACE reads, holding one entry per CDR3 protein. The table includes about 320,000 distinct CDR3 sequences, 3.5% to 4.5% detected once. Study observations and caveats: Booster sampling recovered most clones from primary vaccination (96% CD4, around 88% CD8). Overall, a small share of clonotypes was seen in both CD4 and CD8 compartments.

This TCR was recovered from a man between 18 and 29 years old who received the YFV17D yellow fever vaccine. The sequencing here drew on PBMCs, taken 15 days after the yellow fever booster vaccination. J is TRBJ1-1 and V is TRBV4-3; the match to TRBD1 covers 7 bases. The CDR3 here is CASSPKQGSGTEAFF. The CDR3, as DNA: TGCGCCAGCAGCCCAAAACAGGGGTCGGGGACTGAAGCTTTCTTT.